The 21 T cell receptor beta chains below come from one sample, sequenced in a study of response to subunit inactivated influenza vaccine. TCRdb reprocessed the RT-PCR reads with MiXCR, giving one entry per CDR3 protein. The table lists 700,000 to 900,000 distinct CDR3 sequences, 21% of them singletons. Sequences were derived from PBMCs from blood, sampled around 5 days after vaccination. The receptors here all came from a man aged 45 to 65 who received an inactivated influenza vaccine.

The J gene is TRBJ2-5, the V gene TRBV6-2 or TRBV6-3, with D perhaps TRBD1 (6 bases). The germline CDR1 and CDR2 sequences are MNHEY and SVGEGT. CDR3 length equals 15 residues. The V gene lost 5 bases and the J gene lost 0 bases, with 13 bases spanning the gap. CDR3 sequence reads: CASSPGTRYQETQYF. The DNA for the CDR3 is TGTGCCAGCAGTCCCGGGACAAGGTACCAAGAGACCCAGTACTTC.

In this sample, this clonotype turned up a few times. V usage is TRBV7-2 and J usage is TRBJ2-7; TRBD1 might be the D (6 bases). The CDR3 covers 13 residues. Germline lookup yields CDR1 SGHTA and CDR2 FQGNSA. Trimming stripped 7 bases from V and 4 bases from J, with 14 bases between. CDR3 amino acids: CASKGVNMYEQYF. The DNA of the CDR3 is TGTGCCAGCAAGGGGGTTAATATGTACGAGCAGTACTTC.

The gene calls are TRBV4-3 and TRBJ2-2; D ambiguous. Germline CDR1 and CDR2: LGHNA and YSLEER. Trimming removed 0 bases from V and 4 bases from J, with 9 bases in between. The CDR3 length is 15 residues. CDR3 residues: CASSQDQRITGELFF. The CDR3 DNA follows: TGCGCCAGCAGCCAAGATCAACGGATCACCGGGGAGCTGTTTTTT.

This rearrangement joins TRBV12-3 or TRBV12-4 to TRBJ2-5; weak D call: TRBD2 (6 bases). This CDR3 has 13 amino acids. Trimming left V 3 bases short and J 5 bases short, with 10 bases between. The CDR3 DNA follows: TGTGCCAGCAGTTTTAAGGAGGGGGAGACCCAGTACTTC. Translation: CASSFKEGETQYF.

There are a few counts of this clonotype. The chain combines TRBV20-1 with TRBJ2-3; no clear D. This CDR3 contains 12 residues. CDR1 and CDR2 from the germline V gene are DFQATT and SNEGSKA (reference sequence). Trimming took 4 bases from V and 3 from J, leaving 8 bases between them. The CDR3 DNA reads TGCAGTGCTATAAGACAAACAGATACGCAGTATTTT. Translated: CSAIRQTDTQYF.

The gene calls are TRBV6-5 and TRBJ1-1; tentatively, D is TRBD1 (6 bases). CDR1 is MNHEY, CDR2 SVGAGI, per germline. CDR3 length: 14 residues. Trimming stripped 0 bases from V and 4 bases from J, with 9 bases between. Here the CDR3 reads CASSYSKGGTEAFF. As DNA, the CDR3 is TGTGCCAGCAGTTACTCCAAGGGGGGCACTGAAGCTTTCTTT.

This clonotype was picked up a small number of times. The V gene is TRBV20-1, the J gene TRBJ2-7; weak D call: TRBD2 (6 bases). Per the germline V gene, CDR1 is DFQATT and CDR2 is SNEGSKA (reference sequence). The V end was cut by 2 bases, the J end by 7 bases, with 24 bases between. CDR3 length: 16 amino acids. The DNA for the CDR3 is TGCAGTGCTAGAACGGTGGCGGGATACCACCACGGAGAGCAGTACTTC. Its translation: CSARTVAGYHHGEQYF.

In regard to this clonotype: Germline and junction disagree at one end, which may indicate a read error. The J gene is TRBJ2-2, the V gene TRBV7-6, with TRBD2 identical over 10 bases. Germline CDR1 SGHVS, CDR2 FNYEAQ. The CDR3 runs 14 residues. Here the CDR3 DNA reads TGTGCCAGCAGCCTAGCGGGAGTACTCGGGGAGCTGTTTTTT. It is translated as CASSLAGVLGELFF.

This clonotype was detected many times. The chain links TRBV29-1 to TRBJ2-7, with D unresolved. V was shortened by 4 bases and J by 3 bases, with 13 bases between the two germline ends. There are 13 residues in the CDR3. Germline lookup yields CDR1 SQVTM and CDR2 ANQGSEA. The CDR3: CSVGGRSNYEQYF. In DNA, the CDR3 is TGCAGCGTTGGAGGACGGAGTAACTACGAGCAGTACTTC.

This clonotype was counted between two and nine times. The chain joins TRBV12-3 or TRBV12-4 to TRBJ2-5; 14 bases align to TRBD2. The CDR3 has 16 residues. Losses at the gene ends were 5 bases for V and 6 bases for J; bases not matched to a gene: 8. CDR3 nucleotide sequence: TGTGCCAGCAGTGGACTAGCGGGGGGTCCGAGGAAGACCCAGTACTTC. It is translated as CASSGLAGGPRKTQYF.

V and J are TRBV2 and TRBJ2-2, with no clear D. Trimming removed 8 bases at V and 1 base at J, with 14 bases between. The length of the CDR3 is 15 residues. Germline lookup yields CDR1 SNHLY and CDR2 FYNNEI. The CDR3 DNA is TGTGCCAGCTCGCCGGTATTCGGGAACACCGGGGAGCTGTTTTTT. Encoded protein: CASSPVFGNTGELFF.

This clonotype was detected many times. The CDR3 loop is CASSPGQVDTQYF. The DNA of the CDR3 is TGCGCCAGCAGCCCGGGACAGGTTGATACGCAGTATTTT. The chain joins TRBV5-1 to TRBJ2-3; 8 nucleotides line up with TRBD1. J was trimmed by 6 bases and V by 4 bases; bases with no gene match: 4. The germline V gene encodes CDR1 SGHRS and CDR2 YFSETQ. The CDR3 has 13 residues.

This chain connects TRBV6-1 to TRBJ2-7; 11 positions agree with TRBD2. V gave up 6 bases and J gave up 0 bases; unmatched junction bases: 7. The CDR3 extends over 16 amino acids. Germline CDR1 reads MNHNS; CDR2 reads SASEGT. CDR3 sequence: CASRVAGGPTSYEQYF. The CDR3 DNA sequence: TGTGCCAGCAGAGTAGCGGGAGGGCCGACCTCCTACGAGCAGTACTTC.

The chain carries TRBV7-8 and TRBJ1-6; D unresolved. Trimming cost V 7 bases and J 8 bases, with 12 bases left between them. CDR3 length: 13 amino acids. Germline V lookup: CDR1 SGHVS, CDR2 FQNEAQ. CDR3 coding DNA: TGTGCCAGCACCCCAGGCTTATATTCACCCCTCCACTTT. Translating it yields CASTPGLYSPLHF. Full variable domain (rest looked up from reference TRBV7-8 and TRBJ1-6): GAGVSQSPRYKVAKRGQDVALRCDPISGHVSLFWYQQALGQGPEFLTYFQNEAQLDKSGLPSDRFFAERPEGSVSTLKIQRTQQEDSAVYLCASTPGLYSPLHFGNGTRLTVT.

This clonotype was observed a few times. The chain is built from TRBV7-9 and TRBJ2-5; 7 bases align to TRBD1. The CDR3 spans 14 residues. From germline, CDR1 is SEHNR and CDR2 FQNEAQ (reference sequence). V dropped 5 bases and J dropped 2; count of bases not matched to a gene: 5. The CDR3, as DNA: TGTGCCAGCAGCGTACGACAGGGTCAAGAGACCCAGTACTTC. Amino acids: CASSVRQGQETQYF.

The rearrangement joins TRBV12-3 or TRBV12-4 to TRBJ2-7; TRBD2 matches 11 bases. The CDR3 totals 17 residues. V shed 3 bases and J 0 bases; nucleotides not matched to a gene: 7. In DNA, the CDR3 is TGTGCCAGCAGTTTTGCTAGCGGGGGGACGAGCTCCTACGAGCAGTACTTC. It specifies CASSFASGGTSSYEQYF.

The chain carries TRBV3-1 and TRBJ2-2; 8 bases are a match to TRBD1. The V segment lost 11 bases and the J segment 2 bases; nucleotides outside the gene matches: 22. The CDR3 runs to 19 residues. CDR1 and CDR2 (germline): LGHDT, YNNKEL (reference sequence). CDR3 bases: TGTGCCTTCAGGGCCGGGACAGGAAATGTTGCCAGAAACACCGGGGAGCTGTTTTTT. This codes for CAFRAGTGNVARNTGELFF.

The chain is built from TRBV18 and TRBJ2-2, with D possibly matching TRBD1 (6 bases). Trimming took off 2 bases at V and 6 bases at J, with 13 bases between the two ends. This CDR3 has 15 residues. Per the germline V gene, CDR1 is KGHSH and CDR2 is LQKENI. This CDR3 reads CASSPIQGRAGELFF. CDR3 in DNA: TGTGCCAGCTCACCAATACAGGGAAGGGCCGGGGAGCTGTTTTTT.

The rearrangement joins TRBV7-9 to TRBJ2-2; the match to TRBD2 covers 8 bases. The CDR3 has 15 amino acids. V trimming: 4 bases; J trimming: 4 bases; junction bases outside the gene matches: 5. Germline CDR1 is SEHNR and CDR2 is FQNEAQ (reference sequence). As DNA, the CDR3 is TGTGCCAGCAGCTCGCGGGAGGTCGGCACCGGGGAGCTGTTTTTT. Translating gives CASSSREVGTGELFF.

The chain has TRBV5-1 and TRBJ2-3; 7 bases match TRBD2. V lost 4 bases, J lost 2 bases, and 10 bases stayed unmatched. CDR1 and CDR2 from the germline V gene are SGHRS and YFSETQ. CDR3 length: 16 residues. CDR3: CASSRGGRTSTDTQYF. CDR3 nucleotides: TGCGCCAGCAGCCGGGGAGGGCGGACCTCCACAGATACGCAGTATTTT.

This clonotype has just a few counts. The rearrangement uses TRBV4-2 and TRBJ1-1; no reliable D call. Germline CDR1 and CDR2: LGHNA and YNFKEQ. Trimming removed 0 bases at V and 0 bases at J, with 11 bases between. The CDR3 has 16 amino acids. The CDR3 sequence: CASSQDVGRMNTEAFF. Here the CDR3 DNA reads TGTGCCAGCAGCCAAGATGTTGGCAGAATGAACACTGAAGCTTTCTTT.